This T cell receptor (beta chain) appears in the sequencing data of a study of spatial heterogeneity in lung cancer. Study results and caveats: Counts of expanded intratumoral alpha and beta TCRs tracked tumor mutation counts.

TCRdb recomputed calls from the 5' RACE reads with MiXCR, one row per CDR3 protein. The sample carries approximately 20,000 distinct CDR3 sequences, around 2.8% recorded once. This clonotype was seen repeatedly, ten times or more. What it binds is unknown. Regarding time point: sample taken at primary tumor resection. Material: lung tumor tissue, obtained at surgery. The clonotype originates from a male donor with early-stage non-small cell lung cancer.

Here the CDR3 DNA reads TGCAGCGCCCTAGGGACAGGGGGCTCCTATGGCTACACCTTC. This sequence encodes CSALGTGGSYGYTF. This chain joins TRBV29-1 and TRBJ1-2; 12 bases are a match to TRBD1. Germline V gene data show CDR1 as SQVTM and CDR2 as ANQGSEA. J lost 4 bases, V lost 7 bases, and 7 bases had no gene match. CDR3 length equals 14 residues. The full variable domain, with the rest looked up from reference TRBV29-1 and TRBJ1-2, is SAVISQKPSRDICQRGTSLTIQCQVDSQVTMMFWYRQQPGQSLTLIATANQGSEATYESGFVIDKFPISRPNLTFSTLTVSNMSPEDSSIYLCSALGTGGSYGYTFGSGTRLTVV.